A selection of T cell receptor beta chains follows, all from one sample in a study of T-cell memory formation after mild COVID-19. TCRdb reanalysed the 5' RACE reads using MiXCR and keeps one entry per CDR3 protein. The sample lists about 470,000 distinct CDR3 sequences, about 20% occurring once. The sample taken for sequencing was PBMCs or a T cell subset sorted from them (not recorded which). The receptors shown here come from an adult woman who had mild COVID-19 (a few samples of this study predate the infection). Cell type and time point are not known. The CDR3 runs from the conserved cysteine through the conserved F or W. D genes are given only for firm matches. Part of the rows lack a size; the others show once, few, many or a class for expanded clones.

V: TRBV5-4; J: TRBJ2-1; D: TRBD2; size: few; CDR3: CASSLREGPDNEQFF; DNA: TGTGCCAGCAGCTTGAGGGAGGGCCCGGACAATGAGCAGTTCTTC
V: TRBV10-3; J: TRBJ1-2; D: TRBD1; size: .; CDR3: CAISDSDRGSYGYTF; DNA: TGTGCCATCAGTGACAGTGACAGGGGATCCTATGGCTACACCTTC
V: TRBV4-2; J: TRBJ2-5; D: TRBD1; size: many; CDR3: CASSHDDRGKETQYF; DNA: TGTGCCAGCAGCCACGATGACAGGGGCAAAGAGACCCAGTACTTC
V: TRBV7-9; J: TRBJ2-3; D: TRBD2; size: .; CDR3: CASSGGRFSDTQYF; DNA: TGTGCCAGCAGCGGCGGGAGATTTTCAGATACGCAGTATTTT
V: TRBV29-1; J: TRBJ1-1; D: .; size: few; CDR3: CSVRATGGAFF; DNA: TGCAGCGTTCGGGCGACGGGGGGTGCTTTCTTT
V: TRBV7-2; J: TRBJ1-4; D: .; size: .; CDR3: CASSLGRGRHISRKLFF; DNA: TGTGCCAGCAGCTTGGGAAGGGGCAGACACATATCGAGAAAACTGTTTTTT
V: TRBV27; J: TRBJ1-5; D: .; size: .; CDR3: CASSLSSPDQPQHF; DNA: TGTGCCAGCAGTTTATCCAGCCCGGATCAGCCCCAGCATTTT
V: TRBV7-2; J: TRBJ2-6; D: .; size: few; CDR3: CASQRIGGLLSGANVLTF; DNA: TGTGCCAGCCAGAGAATTGGGGGGCTTCTCTCTGGGGCCAACGTCCTGACTTTC
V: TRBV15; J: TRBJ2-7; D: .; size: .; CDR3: CATGPLRWGYEQYF; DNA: TGTGCCACCGGCCCTTTACGATGGGGCTACGAGCAGTACTTC
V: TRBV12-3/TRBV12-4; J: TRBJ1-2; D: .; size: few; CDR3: CATWYYGYTF; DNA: TGTGCCACTTGGTACTATGGCTACACCTTC
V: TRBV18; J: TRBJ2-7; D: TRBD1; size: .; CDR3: CASSPDRVRGEQYF; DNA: TGTGCCAGCTCCCCAGACAGGGTTCGGGGCGAGCAGTACTTC
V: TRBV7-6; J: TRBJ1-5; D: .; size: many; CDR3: CASSFGSGVNQPQHF; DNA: TGTGCCAGCAGCTTCGGTAGCGGGGTAAATCAGCCCCAGCATTTT
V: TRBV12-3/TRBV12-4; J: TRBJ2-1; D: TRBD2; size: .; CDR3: CASSQGLANNEQFF; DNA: TGTGCCAGCAGTCAAGGACTAGCGAACAATGAGCAGTTCTTC
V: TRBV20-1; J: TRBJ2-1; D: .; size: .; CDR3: CSASGSKYNEQFF; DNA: TGCAGTGCTAGCGGGAGTAAGTACAATGAGCAGTTCTTC
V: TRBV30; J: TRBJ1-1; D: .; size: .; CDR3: CAWSTRSSGDWTEAFF; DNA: TGTGCCTGGAGTACCCGGTCCTCAGGGGACTGGACTGAAGCTTTCTTT
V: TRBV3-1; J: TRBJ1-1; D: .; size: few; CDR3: CASSQVDSTEAFF; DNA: TGTGCCAGCAGCCAGGTGGACAGCACTGAAGCTTTCTTT
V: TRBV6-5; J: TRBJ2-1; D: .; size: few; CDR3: CASSYSNRIPGDEQFF; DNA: TGTGCCAGCAGTTACTCGAACAGGATTCCGGGGGATGAGCAGTTCTTC
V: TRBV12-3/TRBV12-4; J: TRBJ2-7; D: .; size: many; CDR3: CASSFGETYEQYF; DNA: TGTGCCAGCAGTTTTGGCGAGACCTACGAGCAGTACTTC
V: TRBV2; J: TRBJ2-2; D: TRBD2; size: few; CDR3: CASTEGLAGTGELFF; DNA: TGTGCCAGCACCGAAGGACTAGCGGGCACCGGGGAGCTGTTTTTT
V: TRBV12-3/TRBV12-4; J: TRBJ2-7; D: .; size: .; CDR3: CASSFAGIDEQYF; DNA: TGTGCCAGCAGTTTCGCGGGGATCGACGAGCAGTACTTC
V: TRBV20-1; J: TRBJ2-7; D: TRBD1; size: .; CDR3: CSAPGTGDTYEQYF; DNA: TGCAGTGCTCCCGGGACAGGGGATACCTACGAGCAGTACTTC
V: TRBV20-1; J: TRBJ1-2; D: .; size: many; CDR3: CSARQGSGYGYTF; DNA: TGCAGTGCTAGACAGGGGAGCGGCTATGGCTACACCTTC
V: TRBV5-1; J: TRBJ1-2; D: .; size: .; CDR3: CASSFDMDYGYTF; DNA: TGCGCCAGCAGCTTCGACATGGACTATGGCTACACCTTC
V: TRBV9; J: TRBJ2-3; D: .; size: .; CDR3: CASSVGGQRRADTQYF; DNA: TGTGCCAGCAGCGTAGGAGGACAGAGGCGGGCAGATACGCAGTATTTT
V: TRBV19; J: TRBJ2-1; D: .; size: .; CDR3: CASSKFRGGEQFF; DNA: TGTGCCAGTAGTAAGTTCAGGGGCGGTGAGCAGTTCTTC
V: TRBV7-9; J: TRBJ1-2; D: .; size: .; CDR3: CASSLSENGYTF; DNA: TGTGCCAGCAGCTTATCTGAAAATGGCTACACCTTC
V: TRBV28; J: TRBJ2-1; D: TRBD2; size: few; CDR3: CASSLPTSALEQFF; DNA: TGTGCCAGCAGTCTCCCTACTAGCGCTCTTGAGCAGTTCTTC
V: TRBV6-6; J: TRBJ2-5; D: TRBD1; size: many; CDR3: CASNDRVQETQYF; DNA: TGTGCCAGCAACGACAGGGTTCAAGAGACCCAGTACTTC
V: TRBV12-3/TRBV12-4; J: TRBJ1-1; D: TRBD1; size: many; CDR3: CASSPEGARSTEAFF; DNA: TGTGCCAGCAGTCCTGAGGGGGCGCGAAGCACTGAAGCTTTCTTT
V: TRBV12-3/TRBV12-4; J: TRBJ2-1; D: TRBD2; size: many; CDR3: CASNFWDPTSGMYNEQFF; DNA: TGTGCCAGCAATTTTTGGGACCCGACTAGCGGCATGTACAATGAGCAGTTCTTC
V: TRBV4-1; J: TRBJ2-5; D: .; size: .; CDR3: CASRGGGGETQYF; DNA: TGCGCCAGCAGGGGCGGGGGCGGGGAGACCCAGTACTTC
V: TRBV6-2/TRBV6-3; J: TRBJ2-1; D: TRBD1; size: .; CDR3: CASSYSATGGEDNEQFF; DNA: TGTGCCAGCAGTTACTCCGCGACAGGGGGCGAAGACAATGAGCAGTTCTTC
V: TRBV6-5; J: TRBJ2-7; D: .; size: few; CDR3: CASSYRRTLDEQYF; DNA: TGTGCCAGCAGTTACCGACGGACTCTGGACGAGCAGTACTTC
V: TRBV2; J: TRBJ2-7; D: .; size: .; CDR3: CASGIQSTYEQYF; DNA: TGTGCCAGCGGGATTCAGAGTACCTACGAGCAGTACTTC
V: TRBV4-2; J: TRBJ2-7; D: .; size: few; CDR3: CASSQDVEDEQYF; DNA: TGTGCCAGCAGCCAGGACGTAGAGGACGAGCAGTACTTC
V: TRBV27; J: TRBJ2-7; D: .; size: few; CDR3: CASSPGQGGDEQYF; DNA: TGTGCCAGCAGTCCTGGACAGGGAGGGGACGAGCAGTACTTC
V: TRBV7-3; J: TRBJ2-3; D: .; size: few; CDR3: CASSIGGPTDTQYF; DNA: TGTGCCAGCAGCATAGGGGGGCCCACAGATACGCAGTATTTT
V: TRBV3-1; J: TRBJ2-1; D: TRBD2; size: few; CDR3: CASSQVGRGGYNEQFF; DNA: TGTGCCAGCAGCCAAGTAGGTCGGGGGGGATACAATGAGCAGTTCTTC
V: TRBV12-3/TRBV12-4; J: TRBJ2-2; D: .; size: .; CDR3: CASSFGSDTGELFF; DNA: TGTGCCAGCAGTTTTGGCTCTGACACCGGGGAGCTGTTTTTT
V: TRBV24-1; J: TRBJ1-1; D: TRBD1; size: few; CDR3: CATMGDSEAFF; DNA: TGTGCCACTATGGGGGACAGTGAAGCTTTCTTT
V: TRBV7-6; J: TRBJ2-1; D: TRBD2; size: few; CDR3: CASSLASGESYNEQFF; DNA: TGTGCCAGCAGCTTAGCTAGCGGGGAGTCCTACAATGAGCAGTTCTTC
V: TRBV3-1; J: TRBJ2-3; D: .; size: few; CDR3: CASSYRTDTQYF; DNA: TGTGCCAGCAGCTATCGCACAGATACGCAGTATTTT
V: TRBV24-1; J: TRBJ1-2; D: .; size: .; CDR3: CATSDSTGSGYGYTF; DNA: TGTGCCACCAGTGATTCAACAGGGTCCGGATATGGCTACACCTTC
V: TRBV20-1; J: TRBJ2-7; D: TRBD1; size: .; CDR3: CSAEPGQGSYEQYF; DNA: TGCAGTGCAGAACCGGGACAGGGGTCCTACGAGCAGTACTTC
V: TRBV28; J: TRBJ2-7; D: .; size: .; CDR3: CASSLYHIGSGASYEQYF; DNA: TGTGCCAGCAGTTTATACCATATCGGGTCGGGGGCATCCTACGAGCAGTACTTC
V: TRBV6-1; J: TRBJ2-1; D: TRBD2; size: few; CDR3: CASSSSGGAYEQFF; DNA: TGTGCCAGCAGTTCGAGCGGGGGGGCCTATGAGCAGTTCTTC
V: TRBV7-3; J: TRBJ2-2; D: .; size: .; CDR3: CASSLRPPPTGELFF; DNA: TGTGCCAGCAGCTTAAGACCTCCTCCCACCGGGGAGCTGTTTTTT
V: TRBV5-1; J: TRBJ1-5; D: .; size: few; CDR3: CASSLDGGGNQPQHF; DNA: TGCGCCAGCAGCTTGGATGGGGGGGGCAATCAGCCCCAGCATTTT
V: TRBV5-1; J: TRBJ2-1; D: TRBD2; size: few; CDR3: CASSPGLAGGSYNEQFF; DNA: TGCGCCAGCAGCCCTGGACTAGCGGGGGGGTCCTACAATGAGCAGTTCTTC
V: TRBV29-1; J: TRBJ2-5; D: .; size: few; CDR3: CSVEGAREPETQYF; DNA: TGCAGCGTTGAAGGGGCCAGGGAGCCGGAGACCCAGTACTTC
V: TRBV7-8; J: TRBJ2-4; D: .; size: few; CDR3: CASSYTGSTKNIQYF; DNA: TGTGCCAGCAGTTATACAGGGTCGACCAAAAACATTCAGTACTTC